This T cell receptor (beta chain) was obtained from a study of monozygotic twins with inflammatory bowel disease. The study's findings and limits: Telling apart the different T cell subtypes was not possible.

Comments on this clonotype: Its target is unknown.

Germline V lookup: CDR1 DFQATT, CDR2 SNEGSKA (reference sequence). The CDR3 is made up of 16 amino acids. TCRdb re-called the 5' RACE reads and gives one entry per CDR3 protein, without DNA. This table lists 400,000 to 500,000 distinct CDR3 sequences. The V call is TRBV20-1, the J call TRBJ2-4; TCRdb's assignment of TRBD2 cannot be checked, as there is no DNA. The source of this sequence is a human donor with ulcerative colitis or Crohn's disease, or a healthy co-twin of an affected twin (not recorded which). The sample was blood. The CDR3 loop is CSARGDLAGHKNIQYF.